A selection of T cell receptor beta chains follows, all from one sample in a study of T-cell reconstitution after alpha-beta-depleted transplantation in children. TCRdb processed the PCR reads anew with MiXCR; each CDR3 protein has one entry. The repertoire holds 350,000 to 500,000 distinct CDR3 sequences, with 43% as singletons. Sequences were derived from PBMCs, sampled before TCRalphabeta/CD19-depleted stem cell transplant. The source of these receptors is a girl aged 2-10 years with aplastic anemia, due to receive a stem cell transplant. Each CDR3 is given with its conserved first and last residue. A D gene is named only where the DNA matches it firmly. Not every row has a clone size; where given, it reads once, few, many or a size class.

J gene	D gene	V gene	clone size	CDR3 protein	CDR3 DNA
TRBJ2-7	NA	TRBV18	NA	CASSRADSGYEQYF	TGTGCCAGCTCCCGCGCGGATTCGGGCTACGAGCAGTACTTC
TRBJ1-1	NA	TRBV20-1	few	CSARDLKNTEAFF	TGCAGTGCTAGAGACCTCAAGAACACTGAAGCTTTCTTT
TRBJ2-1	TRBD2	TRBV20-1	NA	CCASPVAGAGSYNEQFF	TGCTGTGCTAGCCCCGTAGCGGGAGCGGGGTCCTACAATGAGCAGTTCTTC
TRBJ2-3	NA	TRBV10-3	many	CAISDIRADDSDTQYF	TGTGCCATCAGTGACATCCGGGCGGATGATTCGGATACGCAGTATTTT
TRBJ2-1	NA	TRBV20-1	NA	CSAPPYNEQFF	TGCAGTGCCCCTCCCTACAATGAGCAGTTCTTC
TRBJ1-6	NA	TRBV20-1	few	CSARDRSRGPSPLHF	TGCAGTGCTAGAGATCGAAGCAGGGGACCTTCACCCCTCCACTTT
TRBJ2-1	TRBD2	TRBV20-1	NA	CSARDRTSGRQGEQFF	TGCAGTGCTAGAGATAGGACTAGCGGGAGACAGGGTGAGCAGTTCTTC
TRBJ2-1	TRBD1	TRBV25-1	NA	CASSDGTVSYNEQFF	TGTGCCAGCAGTGATGGGACAGTCTCCTACAATGAGCAGTTCTTC
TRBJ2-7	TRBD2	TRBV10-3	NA	CAISDSGGSSYEQYF	TGTGCCATCAGCGATAGCGGGGGGAGCTCCTACGAGCAGTACTTC
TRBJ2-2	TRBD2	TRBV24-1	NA	CATSAGGRASGELFF	TGTGCCACCAGTGCTGGCGGGAGGGCCTCCGGGGAGCTGTTTTTT
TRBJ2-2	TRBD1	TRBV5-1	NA	CASSLAVDRGAGELFF	TGCGCCAGCAGCTTGGCTGTGGACAGGGGTGCCGGGGAGCTGTTTTTT
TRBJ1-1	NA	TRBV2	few	CASGRTASLNTEAFF	TGTGCCAGCGGCCGGACAGCATCCTTGAACACTGAAGCTTTCTTT
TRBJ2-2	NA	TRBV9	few	CASSSRRNTGELFF	TGTGCCAGCAGCTCTCGACGGAACACCGGGGAGCTGTTTTTT
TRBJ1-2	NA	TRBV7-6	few	CARDRANYGYTF	TGTGCCAGGGACAGAGCGAACTATGGCTACACCTTC
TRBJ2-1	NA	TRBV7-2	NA	CATGVGPGANEQFF	TGTGCCACGGGGGTCGGGCCAGGGGCAAATGAGCAGTTCTTC
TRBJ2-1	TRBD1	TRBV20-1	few	CSARPRTGSRTFTGEQFF	TGCAGTGCTAGGCCTCGGACAGGGTCGAGAACATTTACGGGTGAGCAGTTCTTC
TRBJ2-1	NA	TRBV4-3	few	CASSQDWGPRNEQFF	TGCGCCAGCAGCCAAGATTGGGGACCGCGCAATGAGCAGTTCTTC
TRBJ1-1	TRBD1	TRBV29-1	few	CSVDGGRGLGTEAFF	TGCAGCGTTGATGGTGGCAGGGGGCTGGGCACTGAAGCTTTCTTT
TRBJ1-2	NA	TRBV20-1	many	CSARDRRKPVDVGYTF	TGCAGTGCTAGAGATAGACGTAAGCCAGTCGATGTGGGCTACACCTTC
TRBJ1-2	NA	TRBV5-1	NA	CASSLVPKYDYGYTF	TGCGCCAGCAGCTTAGTCCCTAAGTACGACTATGGCTACACCTTC
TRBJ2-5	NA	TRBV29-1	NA	CSVESPRAGETQYF	TGCAGCGTAGAAAGCCCTAGGGCTGGGGAGACCCAGTACTTC
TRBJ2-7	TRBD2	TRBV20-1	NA	CSAAGGSREQYF	TGCAGTGCGGCGGGGGGGTCTCGGGAGCAGTACTTC
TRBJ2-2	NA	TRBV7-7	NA	CASSLRGTILGAGELFF	TGTGCCAGCAGCTTAAGGGGAACTATTCTAGGAGCCGGGGAGCTGTTTTTT
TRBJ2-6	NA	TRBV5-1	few	CASSFAGGSGANVLTF	TGCGCCAGCAGTTTTGCCGGGGGCTCTGGGGCCAACGTCCTGACTTTC
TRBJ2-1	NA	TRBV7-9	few	CASSPDSLWDEQFF	TGTGCCAGCAGCCCCGACTCCCTCTGGGATGAGCAGTTCTTC
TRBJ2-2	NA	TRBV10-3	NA	CAIRRAGSTGELFF	TGTGCCATCAGGAGGGCAGGGAGCACCGGGGAGCTGTTTTTT
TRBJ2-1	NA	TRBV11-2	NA	CASSPFTSAEQFF	TGTGCCAGCAGCCCCTTTACTAGTGCCGAGCAGTTCTTC
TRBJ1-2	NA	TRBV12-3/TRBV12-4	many	CASSSTEPHYGYTF	TGTGCCAGCAGTTCGACGGAGCCCCACTATGGCTACACCTTC
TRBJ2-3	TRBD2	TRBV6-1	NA	CASSELSGGATDTQYF	TGTGCCAGCAGTGAGCTAAGCGGGGGGGCCACAGATACGCAGTATTTT
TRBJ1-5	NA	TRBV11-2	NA	CASSLDLGGPQHF	TGTGCCAGCAGCTTAGATCTGGGGGGGCCCCAGCATTTT
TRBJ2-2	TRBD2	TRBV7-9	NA	CASSSPAGGGTGELFF	TGTGCCAGCAGCTCTCCGGCGGGGGGCGGCACCGGGGAGCTGTTTTTT
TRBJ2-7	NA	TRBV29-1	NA	CSAQQGYEQYF	TGCAGCGCCCAACAGGGCTACGAGCAGTACTTC
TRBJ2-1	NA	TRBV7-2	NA	CASSSPPRGGRENEQFF	TGTGCCAGCAGCTCACCTCCTCGTGGGGGACGTGAAAATGAGCAGTTCTTC
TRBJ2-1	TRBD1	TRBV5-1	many	CASSPGQGAYNEQFF	TGCGCCAGCAGCCCGGGACAGGGGGCTTACAATGAGCAGTTCTTC
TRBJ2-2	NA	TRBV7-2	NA	CASSLAFRGGTGELFF	TGTGCCAGCAGCTTAGCTTTCAGGGGAGGGACCGGGGAGCTGTTTTTT
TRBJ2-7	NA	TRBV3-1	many	CASSRAGRIYEQYF	TGTGCCAGCAGCCGCGCAGGGAGAATCTACGAGCAGTACTTC
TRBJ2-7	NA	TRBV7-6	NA	CASSLHREYEQYF	TGTGCCAGCAGCTTACACAGGGAGTACGAGCAGTACTTC
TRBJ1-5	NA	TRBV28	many	CASSFLAGQPQHF	TGTGCCAGCAGTTTTTTAGCGGGTCAGCCCCAGCATTTT
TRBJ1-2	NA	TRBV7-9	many	CASSSPGLYGYTF	TGTGCCAGCAGCTCCCCCGGTTTGTATGGCTACACCTTC
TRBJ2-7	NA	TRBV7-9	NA	CASSFSGVSYEQYF	TGTGCCAGCAGCTTTTCCGGAGTCAGCTACGAGCAGTACTTC
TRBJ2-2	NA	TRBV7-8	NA	CASSLGTRGDRLFF	TGTGCCAGCAGCTTAGGGACCAGGGGGGATCGGCTGTTTTTT
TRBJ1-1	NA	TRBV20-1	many	CSAKGWDTEAFF	TGCAGTGCTAAAGGGTGGGACACTGAAGCTTTCTTT
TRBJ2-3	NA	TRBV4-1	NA	CASSQVIRSTDTQYF	TGCGCCAGCAGCCAAGTGATTCGTAGCACAGATACGCAGTATTTT
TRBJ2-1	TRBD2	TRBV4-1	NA	CASSVRTSGGPEQFF	TGCGCCAGCAGCGTTCGGACTAGCGGGGGGCCTGAGCAGTTCTTC
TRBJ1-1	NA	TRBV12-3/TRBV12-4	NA	CASRQRTEAAFF	TGTGCCAGCAGGCAAAGGACGGAGGCAGCTTTCTTT
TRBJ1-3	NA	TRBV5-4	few	CASSLQGAFGTIYF	TGTGCCAGCAGCTTGCAGGGCGCTTTCGGCACCATATATTTT
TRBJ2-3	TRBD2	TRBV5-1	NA	CASSKAGGLTDTQYF	TGCGCCAGCAGTAAAGCGGGGGGGCTTACAGATACGCAGTATTTT
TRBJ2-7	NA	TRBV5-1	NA	CASSPLPSYEQYF	TGCGCCAGCAGCCCCCTCCCCTCCTACGAGCAGTACTTC
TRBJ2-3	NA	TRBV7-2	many	CASSSYLSTDTQYF	TGTGCCAGCAGCTCCTACCTGAGCACAGATACGCAGTATTTT
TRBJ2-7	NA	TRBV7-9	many	CASSLSSGAPHEQYF	TGTGCCAGCAGCCTTTCGTCGGGGGCCCCCCACGAGCAGTACTTC
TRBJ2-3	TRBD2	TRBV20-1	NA	CSASSGGRSDTQYF	TGCAGTGCTTCATCGGGGGGGAGGTCAGATACGCAGTATTTT
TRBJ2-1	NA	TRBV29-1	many	CSVDRRRATTDEQFF	TGCAGCGTTGACCGTCGGAGGGCGACTACGGATGAGCAGTTCTTC
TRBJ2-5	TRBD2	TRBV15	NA	CATSRDLAGGAETQYF	TGTGCCACCAGCAGAGATCTAGCGGGAGGTGCAGAGACCCAGTACTTC
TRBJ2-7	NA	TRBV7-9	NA	CASSLRTPDEQYF	TGTGCCAGCAGCTTACGAACCCCCGACGAGCAGTACTTC
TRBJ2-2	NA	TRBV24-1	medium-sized	CATSDSPRQKNTGELFF	TGTGCCACCAGTGATTCCCCAAGACAAAAGAACACCGGGGAGCTGTTTTTT